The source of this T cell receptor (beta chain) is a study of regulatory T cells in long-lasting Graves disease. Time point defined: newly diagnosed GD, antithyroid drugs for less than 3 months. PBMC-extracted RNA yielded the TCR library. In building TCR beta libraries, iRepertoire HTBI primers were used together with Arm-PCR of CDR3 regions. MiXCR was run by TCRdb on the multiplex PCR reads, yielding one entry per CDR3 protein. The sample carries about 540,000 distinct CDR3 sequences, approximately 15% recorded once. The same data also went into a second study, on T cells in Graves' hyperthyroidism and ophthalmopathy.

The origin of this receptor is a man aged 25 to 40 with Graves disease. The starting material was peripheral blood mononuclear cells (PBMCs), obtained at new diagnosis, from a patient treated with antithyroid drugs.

The CDR3 is CAWSARTGYNEQFF. The CDR3 nucleotides read TGTGCCTGGAGTGCCAGGACAGGGTACAATGAGCAGTTCTTC. V is TRBV30 and J is TRBJ2-1; 8 bases are a match to TRBD1. CDR3 size: 14 residues. With V trimmed by 1 base and J by 4 bases, 3 bases remained unmatched. Germline V gene sequence: CDR1 GTSNPN, CDR2 SVGIG (reference sequence).